Listed below are T cell receptor beta chains from one sample, sequenced in a study of Tregs in tolerant kidney transplant recipients. The assay was immunoSEQ multiplex PCR, and TCRdb's table has in-frame clones only and misses some. The sample yields just under 65,000 clones, approximately 98% seen once. The sequencing used Tregs from blood, collected before the transplant. The receptors stem from a human donor who received a combined kidney and bone marrow transplant. The CDR3 runs from the conserved cysteine through the conserved F or W. A D gene is named only where the DNA matches it firmly. Where a row states a size, it is once, few, many or the class of an expanded clone; other rows omit it.

CDR3: CASSYGRPYNEQFF
DNA: TGTGCCAGCAGTTACGGGAGGCCTTACAATGAGCAGTTCTTC
J: TRBJ2-1
V: TRBV6-5
D: -
size: -

CDR3: CAIMAGTENTEAFF
DNA: TGTGCCATCATGGCGGGAACAGAGAACACTGAAGCTTTCTTT
J: TRBJ1-1
V: TRBV10-3
D: -
size: -

CDR3: CASSLGTIYEQYF
DNA: TGTGCCAGCAGCCTCGGGACAATCTACGAGCAGTACTTC
J: TRBJ2-7
V: TRBV7-2
D: -
size: -

CDR3: CASSLGGTGHEQYF
DNA: TGTGCCAGCAGCTTAGGAGGGACAGGGCACGAGCAGTACTTC
J: TRBJ2-7
V: TRBV7-9
D: TRBD1
size: -

CDR3: CASSFTGTGPYEQYF
DNA: TGTGCCAGCAGCTTTACCGGGACAGGGCCCTACGAGCAGTACTTC
J: TRBJ2-7
V: TRBV13
D: TRBD1
size: -

CDR3: CASSSIAGGTDTQYF
DNA: TGTGCCAGCAGTTCTATAGCGGGGGGCACAGATACGCAGTATTTT
J: TRBJ2-3
V: TRBV6-6
D: TRBD2
size: -

CDR3: CASSLAGQRNTEAFF
DNA: TGTGCCAGCAGCTTGGCTGGGCAACGGAACACTGAAGCTTTCTTT
J: TRBJ1-1
V: TRBV5-6
D: -
size: -

CDR3: CASRTGDIGNTIYF
DNA: TGTGCCAGCAGGACAGGGGACATTGGAAACACCATATATTTT
J: TRBJ1-3
V: TRBV6-1
D: TRBD1
size: -

CDR3: CASSLARGARTGELFF
DNA: TGCGCCAGCAGCTTGGCCAGGGGGGCTAGGACCGGGGAGCTGTTTTTT
J: TRBJ2-2
V: TRBV5-1
D: -
size: -

CDR3: CASSRGGNSNSPLHF
DNA: TGTGCCAGTAGTAGAGGGGGTAATTCCAATTCACCCCTCCACTTT
J: TRBJ1-6
V: TRBV19
D: -
size: -

CDR3: CAWSQPTSGGVYGYTF
DNA: TGTGCCTGGAGTCAGCCGACCTCGGGGGGGGTCTATGGCTACACCTTC
J: TRBJ1-2
V: TRBV30
D: -
size: once

CDR3: CASSEVARYLFF
DNA: TGTGCCAGCAGTGAAGTGGCGAGGTATCTGTTTTTT
J: TRBJ1-4
V: TRBV28
D: -
size: -

CDR3: CASSIGGRPYEQYF
DNA: TGTGCCAGTAGTATAGGGGGCAGGCCCTACGAGCAGTACTTC
J: TRBJ2-7
V: TRBV19
D: -
size: few

CDR3: CASSRTQAETQYF
DNA: TGTGCCAGCAGCCGAACCCAGGCAGAGACCCAGTACTTC
J: TRBJ2-5
V: TRBV11-3
D: -
size: -

CDR3: CASRDIAGVGETQYF
DNA: TGCGCCAGCAGGGACATAGCGGGAGTAGGGGAGACCCAGTACTTC
J: TRBJ2-5
V: TRBV4-1
D: TRBD2
size: -

CDR3: CASSLQGIYNSPLHF
DNA: TGTGCCAGCAGCTTACAGGGGATCTATAATTCACCCCTCCACTTT
J: TRBJ1-6
V: TRBV5-4
D: TRBD1
size: -

CDR3: CASSSPSGRATDTQYF
DNA: TGCGCCAGCAGCTCCCCTAGCGGGAGGGCCACAGATACGCAGTATTTT
J: TRBJ2-3
V: TRBV5-1
D: TRBD2
size: -

CDR3: CASSFTAGVVYEQYF
DNA: TGTGCCAGCAGCTTCACGGCAGGGGTGGTTTACGAGCAGTACTTC
J: TRBJ2-7
V: TRBV7-2
D: -
size: -

CDR3: CASSLLRGREGRTEAFF
DNA: TGTGCCAGCAGCCTACTAAGGGGGAGGGAGGGACGGACTGAAGCTTTCTTT
J: TRBJ1-1
V: TRBV7-9
D: -
size: -

CDR3: CASSFSGGYEQYF
DNA: TGTGCCAGCAGCTTCTCGGGGGGATACGAGCAGTACTTC
J: TRBJ2-7
V: TRBV7-3
D: TRBD2
size: -

CDR3: CASSGLAGETQYF
DNA: TGTGCCAGCAGTGGGCTAGCCGGAGAGACCCAGTACTTC
J: TRBJ2-5
V: TRBV2
D: -
size: -

CDR3: CASSLSGHYTDTQYF
DNA: TGTGCCAGCAGTCTAAGCGGCCACTACACAGATACGCAGTATTTT
J: TRBJ2-3
V: TRBV2
D: -
size: -

CDR3: CASSVGGQDFWETQYF
DNA: TGTGCCAGCAGCGTGGGGGGACAGGACTTTTGGGAGACCCAGTACTTC
J: TRBJ2-5
V: TRBV9
D: TRBD1
size: once

CDR3: CASSKTRAGEQFF
DNA: TGTGCCAGCAGCAAAACTAGGGCGGGGGAGCAGTTCTTC
J: TRBJ2-1
V: TRBV21-1
D: -
size: -

CDR3: CASSNSRGPNTGELFF
DNA: TGCGCCAGCTCAAATTCCAGGGGTCCGAACACCGGGGAGCTGTTTTTT
J: TRBJ2-2
V: TRBV5-1
D: -
size: -

CDR3: CASSRRQVQETQYF
DNA: TGTGCCAGCAGCCGCCGACAGGTACAAGAGACCCAGTACTTC
J: TRBJ2-5
V: TRBV7-8
D: -
size: -

CDR3: CASRQTSGVVNEQYF
DNA: TGCGCCAGCAGGCAGACTAGCGGGGTGGTAAACGAGCAGTACTTC
J: TRBJ2-7
V: TRBV10-2
D: TRBD2
size: -

CDR3: CASGTSGSKDTQYF
DNA: TGTGCCAGTGGGACTAGCGGGAGTAAAGATACGCAGTATTTT
J: TRBJ2-3
V: TRBV27
D: TRBD2
size: -

CDR3: CASSTPYRGTDTQYF
DNA: TGTGCCAGTAGTACCCCTTACAGGGGTACAGATACGCAGTATTTT
J: TRBJ2-3
V: TRBV19
D: TRBD1
size: -

CDR3: CASRGQGSNYGYTF
DNA: TGTGCCAGCAGGGGACAGGGATCCAACTATGGCTACACCTTC
J: TRBJ1-2
V: TRBV6-1
D: TRBD1
size: -

CDR3: CASSIKQGVPYEQYF
DNA: TGTGCCAGTAGTATCAAACAGGGGGTCCCCTACGAGCAGTACTTC
J: TRBJ2-7
V: TRBV19
D: TRBD1
size: -

CDR3: CASSLNRYRSGNTIYF
DNA: TGTGCCAGCAGCTTGAACAGGTATCGCTCTGGAAACACCATATATTTT
J: TRBJ1-3
V: TRBV7-9
D: -
size: -

CDR3: CASSFGRGLYGYTF
DNA: TGTGCCAGCAGTTTCGGTAGGGGGCTTTATGGCTACACCTTC
J: TRBJ1-2
V: TRBV28
D: TRBD1
size: -

CDR3: CASSRRRTGVTEAFF
DNA: TGTGCCAGCAGCCGTCGTAGGACAGGAGTAACTGAAGCTTTCTTT
J: TRBJ1-1
V: TRBV7-9
D: TRBD1
size: -

CDR3: CASSLKKSRVYEQYF
DNA: TGTGCCAGCAGCTTAAAAAAAAGCAGGGTCTACGAGCAGTACTTC
J: TRBJ2-7
V: TRBV5-4
D: -
size: -

CDR3: CASSSGTDQPQHF
DNA: TGCGCCAGCAGCTCAGGGACAGATCAGCCCCAGCATTTT
J: TRBJ1-5
V: TRBV5-1
D: TRBD1
size: -

CDR3: CASSPTRGQLLGSPLHF
DNA: TGCGCCAGCAGCCCCACCCGCGGACAGTTGCTCGGGTCACCCCTCCACTTT
J: TRBJ1-6
V: TRBV4-3
D: -
size: -

CDR3: CASGRALNSPLHF
DNA: TGTGCCAGCGGCAGGGCCTTGAATTCACCCCTCCACTTT
J: TRBJ1-6
V: TRBV2
D: -
size: -

CDR3: CASTRTGGVFF
DNA: TGTGCCAGCACCAGGACAGGGGGGGTTTTCTTT
J: TRBJ1-1
V: TRBV28
D: TRBD1
size: -

CDR3: CASSPIPSGYTTDTQYF
DNA: TGCGCCAGCAGTCCTATCCCCAGCGGGTATACCACAGATACGCAGTATTTT
J: TRBJ2-3
V: TRBV4-1
D: -
size: -

CDR3: CASSLRGSGNTIYF
DNA: TGTGCCAGCAGCTTAAGGGGCTCTGGAAACACCATATATTTT
J: TRBJ1-3
V: TRBV7-2
D: -
size: -

CDR3: CASSLVGGREYNEQFF
DNA: TGTGCCAGCAGCTTAGTAGGCGGGAGGGAATACAATGAGCAGTTCTTC
J: TRBJ2-1
V: TRBV7-3
D: TRBD2
size: -

CDR3: CASSVGRLAGTDTQYF
DNA: TGTGCCAGTAGCGTCGGAAGGCTAGCAGGCACAGATACGCAGTATTTT
J: TRBJ2-3
V: TRBV19
D: -
size: -

CDR3: CASSPRELTGELFF
DNA: TGTGCCAGCAGCCCGAGGGAACTAACCGGGGAGCTGTTTTTT
J: TRBJ2-2
V: TRBV7-2
D: -
size: once

CDR3: CASSSGLAGTDTQYF
DNA: TGTGCCAGCAGCTCGGGACTAGCGGGAACTGATACGCAGTATTTT
J: TRBJ2-3
V: TRBV5-4
D: TRBD2
size: -

CDR3: CASSYMDRKNEQYF
DNA: TGTGCCAGCAGCTACATGGACAGGAAAAACGAGCAGTACTTC
J: TRBJ2-7
V: TRBV14
D: TRBD1
size: -